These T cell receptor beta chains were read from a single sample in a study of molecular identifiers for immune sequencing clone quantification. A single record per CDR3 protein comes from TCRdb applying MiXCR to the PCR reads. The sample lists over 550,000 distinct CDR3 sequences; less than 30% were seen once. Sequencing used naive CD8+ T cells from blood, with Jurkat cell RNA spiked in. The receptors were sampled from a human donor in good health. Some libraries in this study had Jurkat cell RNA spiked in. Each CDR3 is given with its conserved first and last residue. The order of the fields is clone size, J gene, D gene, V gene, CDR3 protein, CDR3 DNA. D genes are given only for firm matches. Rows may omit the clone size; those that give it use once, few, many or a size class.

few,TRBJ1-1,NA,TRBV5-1,CASSLGGGYTEAFF,TGCGCCAGCAGCTTGGGGGGGGGGTACACTGAAGCTTTCTTT
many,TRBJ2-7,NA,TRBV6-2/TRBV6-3,CASTQIEGRNEQYF,TGTGCCAGCACCCAAATCGAGGGTAGAAACGAGCAGTACTTC
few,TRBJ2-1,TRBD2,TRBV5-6,CASSLVRGGTYNEQFF,TGTGCCAGCAGCTTGGTGCGGGGGGGTACCTACAATGAGCAGTTCTTC
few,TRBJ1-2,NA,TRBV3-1,CASSQDPSPGAYGYTF,TGTGCCAGCAGCCAAGATCCTTCGCCAGGCGCCTATGGCTACACCTTC
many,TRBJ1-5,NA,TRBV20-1,CSAREGRGWGQPQHF,TGCAGTGCTAGAGAGGGCAGGGGTTGGGGTCAGCCCCAGCATTTT
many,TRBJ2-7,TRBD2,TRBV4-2,CASSPTGRGAYEQYF,TGTGCCAGCAGCCCAACTGGGCGGGGGGCCTACGAGCAGTACTTC
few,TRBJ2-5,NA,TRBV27,CASSPIRLSGGAETQYF,TGTGCCAGCAGTCCTATCAGACTTAGCGGCGGGGCAGAGACCCAGTACTTC
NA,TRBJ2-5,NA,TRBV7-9,CASSKRGIRDSKQETQYF,TGTGCCAGCAGTAAACGGGGGATACGGGACTCCAAGCAAGAGACCCAGTACTTC
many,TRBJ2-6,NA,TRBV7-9,CASSSTASGTGANVLTF,TGTGCCAGCAGCTCCACGGCGTCAGGGACGGGGGCCAACGTCCTGACTTTC
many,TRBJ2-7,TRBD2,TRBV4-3,CASSQDYGTTYEQYF,TGCGCCAGCAGCCAAGATTACGGGACTACCTACGAGCAGTACTTC
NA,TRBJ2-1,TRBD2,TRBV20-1,CSARTSGAYNEQFF,TGCAGTGCCAGAACTAGCGGGGCTTACAATGAGCAGTTCTTC
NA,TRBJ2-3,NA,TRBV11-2,CASSAGEGGVSTDTQYF,TGTGCCAGCAGCGCAGGCGAGGGGGGGGTCAGCACAGATACGCAGTATTTT
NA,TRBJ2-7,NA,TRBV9,CASSVEEGPYEQYF,TGTGCCAGCAGCGTAGAGGAGGGACCCTACGAGCAGTACTTC
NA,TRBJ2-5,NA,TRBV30,CAWSGLVKETQYF,TGTGCCTGGAGTGGACTAGTAAAAGAGACCCAGTACTTC
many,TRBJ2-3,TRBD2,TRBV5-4,CASSRSGVGTDTQYF,TGTGCCAGCAGCAGAAGCGGGGTCGGCACAGATACGCAGTATTTT
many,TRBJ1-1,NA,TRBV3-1,CASSQAVGGHTEAFF,TGTGCCAGCAGCCAAGCCGTCGGGGGCCACACTGAAGCTTTCTTT
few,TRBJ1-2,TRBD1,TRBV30,CAWRPQGEDGYTF,TGTGCCTGGAGGCCCCAGGGGGAGGATGGCTACACCTTC